These T cell receptor beta chains were read from a single sample in a study of blood T cell repertoires in COVID-19. Repertoires were generated with immunoSEQ multiplex PCR, while TCRdb's copy carries only in-frame clones and drops some. The table lists about 220,000 clones, 84% of them singletons. Input material: peripheral blood. These receptors all stem from a woman between 55 and 75 years old who had recovered from COVID-19. Each CDR3 is given with its conserved first and last residue. The order of the fields is clone size, D gene, J gene, V gene, CDR3 DNA, CDR3 protein. The D gene is left open where the match is weak. The size entry is marked missing in some rows and otherwise reads once, few, many or a size class.

clone_size: .
d_call: .
j_call: TRBJ1-3
v_call: TRBV7-2
cdr3_nt: TGTGCCAGCAGCTTAGCTACAGGGAGTGGAAACACCATATATTTT
cdr3_aa: CASSLATGSGNTIYF

clone_size: .
d_call: .
j_call: TRBJ2-2
v_call: TRBV4-3
cdr3_nt: TGCGCCAGCAGCCTCCAGGTTACCGGGGAGCTGTTTTTT
cdr3_aa: CASSLQVTGELFF

clone_size: .
d_call: .
j_call: TRBJ2-7
v_call: TRBV6-2/TRBV6-3
cdr3_nt: TGTGCCAGCAGTTATGGCATCTACGAGCAGTACTTC
cdr3_aa: CASSYGIYEQYF

clone_size: .
d_call: .
j_call: TRBJ1-1
v_call: TRBV5-1
cdr3_nt: TGCGCCAGCAGCACCGGGTTCGGGGGTTCTTACGAAGCTTTCTTT
cdr3_aa: CASSTGFGGSYEAFF

clone_size: .
d_call: .
j_call: TRBJ1-4
v_call: TRBV3-1/TRBV3-2
cdr3_nt: TGTGCCAGCAGCCAATTGAGGTTAGGTGAAAAACTGTTTTTT
cdr3_aa: CASSQLRLGEKLFF

clone_size: once
d_call: TRBD2
j_call: TRBJ2-1
v_call: TRBV7-6
cdr3_nt: TGTGCCAGCAGCTTAGCGCTAGCGGGGATGAACAATGAGCAGTTCTTC
cdr3_aa: CASSLALAGMNNEQFF

clone_size: few
d_call: TRBD1
j_call: TRBJ2-2
v_call: TRBV27
cdr3_nt: TGTGCCAGCAGTTTATTGACAGGGGGCACCGCTATGAACACCGGGGAGCTGTTTTTT
cdr3_aa: CASSLLTGGTAMNTGELFF

clone_size: few
d_call: TRBD1
j_call: TRBJ1-5
v_call: TRBV6-1
cdr3_nt: TGTGCCAGCAGTGACCTCGGGACAGGGTTTCAGCCCCAGCATTTT
cdr3_aa: CASSDLGTGFQPQHF

clone_size: .
d_call: TRBD1
j_call: TRBJ1-2
v_call: TRBV19
cdr3_nt: TGTGCCAGTAGTCTAAGACGGACAGGGCCAACCACTCGCGGCTACACCTTC
cdr3_aa: CASSLRRTGPTTRGYTF

clone_size: .
d_call: .
j_call: TRBJ1-2
v_call: TRBV20-1
cdr3_nt: TGCAGTGCTAGTCACAGAGGGCTGGAGGGCTACACCTTC
cdr3_aa: CSASHRGLEGYTF

clone_size: once
d_call: .
j_call: TRBJ1-1
v_call: TRBV9
cdr3_nt: TGTGCCAGCAGCTCCGAGGACACAGGGCTGGACACTGAAGCTTTCTTT
cdr3_aa: CASSSEDTGLDTEAFF

clone_size: .
d_call: .
j_call: TRBJ1-2
v_call: TRBV4-3
cdr3_nt: TGCGCCAGCAGCCAAGATTCGGTCGGGAACTATGGCTACACCTTC
cdr3_aa: CASSQDSVGNYGYTF

clone_size: once
d_call: .
j_call: TRBJ1-2
v_call: TRBV4-1
cdr3_nt: TGCGCCAGCAGCCAAGATAAGGGGATTCACTATGGCTACACCTTC
cdr3_aa: CASSQDKGIHYGYTF

clone_size: .
d_call: TRBD1
j_call: TRBJ2-1
v_call: TRBV11-2
cdr3_nt: TGTGCCAGCAGCTCGGGACAGAGAAGGAATGAGCAGTTCTTC
cdr3_aa: CASSSGQRRNEQFF

clone_size: .
d_call: TRBD1
j_call: TRBJ2-3
v_call: TRBV10-1
cdr3_nt: TGCGCCAGCAGTCGACAGGGAACAGATACGCAGTATTTT
cdr3_aa: CASSRQGTDTQYF

clone_size: .
d_call: .
j_call: TRBJ2-3
v_call: TRBV29-1
cdr3_nt: TGCAGCGTTGGGTCTACCGGGGAGGTAGGGGTGAGGCAGTATTTT
cdr3_aa: CSVGSTGEVGVRQYF

clone_size: .
d_call: TRBD2
j_call: TRBJ2-5
v_call: TRBV3-1/TRBV3-2
cdr3_nt: TGTGCCAGCAGCAAAAGGACTAGCGGGATAAAAAAGACCCAGTACTTC
cdr3_aa: CASSKRTSGIKKTQYF

clone_size: .
d_call: .
j_call: TRBJ1-1
v_call: TRBV10-3
cdr3_nt: TGTGCCATCAGTGGGTCCGGGGGCACTGAAGCTTTCTTT
cdr3_aa: CAISGSGGTEAFF